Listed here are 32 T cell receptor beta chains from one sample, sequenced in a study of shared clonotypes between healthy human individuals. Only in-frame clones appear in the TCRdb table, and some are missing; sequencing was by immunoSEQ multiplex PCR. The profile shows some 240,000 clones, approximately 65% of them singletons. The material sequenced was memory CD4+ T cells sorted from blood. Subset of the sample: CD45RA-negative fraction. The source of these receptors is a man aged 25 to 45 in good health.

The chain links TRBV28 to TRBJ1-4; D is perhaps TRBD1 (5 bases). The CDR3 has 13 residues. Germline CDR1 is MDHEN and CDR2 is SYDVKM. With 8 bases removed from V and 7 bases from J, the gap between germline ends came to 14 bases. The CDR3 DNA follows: TGTGCCAGCGGGGGACTCGGGGGTGAAAAACTGTTTTTT. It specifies CASGGLGGEKLFF.

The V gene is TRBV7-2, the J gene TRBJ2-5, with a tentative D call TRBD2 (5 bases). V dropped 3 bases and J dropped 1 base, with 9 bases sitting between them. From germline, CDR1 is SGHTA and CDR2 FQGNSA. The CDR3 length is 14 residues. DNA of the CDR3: TGTGCCAGCAGCTTGTCAGCGGCCCAAGAGACCCAGTACTTC. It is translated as CASSLSAAQETQYF. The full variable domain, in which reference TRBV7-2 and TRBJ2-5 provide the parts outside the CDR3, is GAGVSQSPSNKVTEKGKDVELRCDPISGHTALYWYRQSLGQGLEFLIYFQGNSAPDKSGLPSDRFSAERTGGSVSTLTIQRTQQEDSAVYLCASSLSAAQETQYFGPGTRLLVL.

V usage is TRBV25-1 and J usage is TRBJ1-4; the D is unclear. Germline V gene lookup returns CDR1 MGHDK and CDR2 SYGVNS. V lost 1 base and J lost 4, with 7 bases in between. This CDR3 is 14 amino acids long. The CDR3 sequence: CASSEWPDNEKLFF. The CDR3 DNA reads TGTGCCAGCAGTGAATGGCCAGATAATGAAAAACTGTTTTTT.

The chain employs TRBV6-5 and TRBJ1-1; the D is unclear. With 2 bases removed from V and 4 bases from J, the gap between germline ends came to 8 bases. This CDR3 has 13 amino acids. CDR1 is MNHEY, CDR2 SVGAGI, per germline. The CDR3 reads CASSYAGATEAFF. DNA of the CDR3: TGTGCCAGCAGTTACGCAGGCGCCACTGAAGCTTTCTTT.

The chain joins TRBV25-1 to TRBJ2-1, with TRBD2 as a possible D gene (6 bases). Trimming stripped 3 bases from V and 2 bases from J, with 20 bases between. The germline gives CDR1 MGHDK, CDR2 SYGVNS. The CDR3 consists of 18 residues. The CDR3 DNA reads TGTGCCAGCAGTGATCCCGCGGGACTTCCAGTCCCCTACAATGAGCAGTTCTTC. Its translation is CASSDPAGLPVPYNEQFF.

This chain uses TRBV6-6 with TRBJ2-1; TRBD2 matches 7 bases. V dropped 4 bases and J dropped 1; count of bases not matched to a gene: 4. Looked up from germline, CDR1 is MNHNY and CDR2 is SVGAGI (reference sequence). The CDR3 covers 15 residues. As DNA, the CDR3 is TGTGCCAGCAGTTCCGCTAGCGGATCCTACAATGAGCAGTTCTTC. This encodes CASSSASGSYNEQFF.

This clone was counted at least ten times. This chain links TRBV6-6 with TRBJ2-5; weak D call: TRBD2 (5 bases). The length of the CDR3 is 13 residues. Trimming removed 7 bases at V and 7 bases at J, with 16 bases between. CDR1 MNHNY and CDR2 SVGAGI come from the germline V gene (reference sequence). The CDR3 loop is CASNMDGVGTQYF. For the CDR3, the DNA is TGTGCCAGCAACATGGACGGGGTGGGGACCCAGTACTTC.

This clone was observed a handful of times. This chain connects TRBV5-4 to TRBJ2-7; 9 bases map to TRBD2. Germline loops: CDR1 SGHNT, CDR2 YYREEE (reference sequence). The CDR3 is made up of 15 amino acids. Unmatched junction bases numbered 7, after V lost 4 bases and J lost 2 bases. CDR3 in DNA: TGTGCCAGCAGCAAGAAGACTAGCGGTCCCTACGAGCAGTACTTC. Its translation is CASSKKTSGPYEQYF.

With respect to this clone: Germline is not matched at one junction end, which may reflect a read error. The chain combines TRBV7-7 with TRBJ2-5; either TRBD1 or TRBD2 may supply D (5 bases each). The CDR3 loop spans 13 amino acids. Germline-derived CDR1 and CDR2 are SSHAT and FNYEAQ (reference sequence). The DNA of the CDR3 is TGTGCTAGCAGCTTAGGGACCGAAGAGACCCAGTACTTC. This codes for CASSLGTEETQYF. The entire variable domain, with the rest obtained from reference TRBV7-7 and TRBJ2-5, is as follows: GAGVSQSPRYKVTKRGQDVTLRCDPISSHATLYWYQQALGQGPEFLTYFNYEAQPDKSGLPSDRFSAERPEGSISTLTIQRTEQRDSAMYRCASSLGTEETQYFGPGTRLLVL.

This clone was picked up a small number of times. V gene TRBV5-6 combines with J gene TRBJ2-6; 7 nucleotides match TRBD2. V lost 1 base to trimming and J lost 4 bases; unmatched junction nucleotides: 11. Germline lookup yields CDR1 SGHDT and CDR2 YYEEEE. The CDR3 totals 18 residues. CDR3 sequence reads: CASSLRAVGGPGANVLTF. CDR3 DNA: TGTGCCAGCAGCTTGAGGGCTGTGGGAGGGCCCGGGGCCAACGTCCTGACTTTC.

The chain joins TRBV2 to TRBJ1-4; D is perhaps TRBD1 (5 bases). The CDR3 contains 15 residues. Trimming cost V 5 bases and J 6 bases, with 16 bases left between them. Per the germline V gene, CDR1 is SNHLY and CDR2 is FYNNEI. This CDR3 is CASSLGGTVYEKLFF. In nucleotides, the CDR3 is TGTGCCAGCAGTCTCGGGGGGACGGTTTATGAAAAACTGTTTTTT.

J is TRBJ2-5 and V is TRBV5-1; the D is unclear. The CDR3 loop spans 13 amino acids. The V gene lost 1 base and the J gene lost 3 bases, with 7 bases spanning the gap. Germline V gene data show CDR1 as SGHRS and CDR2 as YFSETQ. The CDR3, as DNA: TGCGCCAGCAGCTTGATTTCCGAAGAGACCCAGTACTTC. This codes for CASSLISEETQYF.

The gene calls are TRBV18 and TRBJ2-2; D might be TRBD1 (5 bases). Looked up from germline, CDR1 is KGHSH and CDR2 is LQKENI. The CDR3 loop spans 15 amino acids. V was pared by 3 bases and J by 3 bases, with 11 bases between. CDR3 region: CASSPSVGDTGELFF. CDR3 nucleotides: TGTGCCAGCTCACCCTCGGTAGGGGACACCGGGGAGCTGTTTTTT.

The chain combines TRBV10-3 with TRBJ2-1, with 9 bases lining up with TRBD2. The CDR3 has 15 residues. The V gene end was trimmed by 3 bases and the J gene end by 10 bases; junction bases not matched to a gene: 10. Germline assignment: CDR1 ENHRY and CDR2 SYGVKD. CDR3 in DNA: TGTGCCATCAGTGATCTAGCGGGGACCTTACGGGAGCAGTTCTTC. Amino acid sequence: CAISDLAGTLREQFF.

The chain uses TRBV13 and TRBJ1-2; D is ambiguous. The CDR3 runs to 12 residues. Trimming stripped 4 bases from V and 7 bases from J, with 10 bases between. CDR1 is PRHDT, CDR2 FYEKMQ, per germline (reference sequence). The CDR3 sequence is CASSSSRGGYTF. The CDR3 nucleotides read TGTGCCAGCAGCTCCTCCCGTGGTGGCTACACCTTC.

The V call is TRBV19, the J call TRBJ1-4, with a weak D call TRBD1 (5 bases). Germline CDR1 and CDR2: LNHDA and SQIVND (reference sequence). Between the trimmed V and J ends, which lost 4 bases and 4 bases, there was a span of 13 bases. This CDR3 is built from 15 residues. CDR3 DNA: TGTGCCAGTAGTACGTCTTTCGGGGGTAATGAAAAACTGTTTTTT. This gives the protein CASSTSFGGNEKLFF.

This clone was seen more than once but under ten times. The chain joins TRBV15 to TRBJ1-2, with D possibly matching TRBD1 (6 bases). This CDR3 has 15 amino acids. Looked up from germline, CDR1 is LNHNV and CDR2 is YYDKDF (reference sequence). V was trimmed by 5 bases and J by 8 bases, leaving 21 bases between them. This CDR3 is CATSSQGIGVGGYTF. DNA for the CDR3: TGTGCCACCAGCTCCCAGGGGATTGGTGTGGGCGGCTACACCTTC.

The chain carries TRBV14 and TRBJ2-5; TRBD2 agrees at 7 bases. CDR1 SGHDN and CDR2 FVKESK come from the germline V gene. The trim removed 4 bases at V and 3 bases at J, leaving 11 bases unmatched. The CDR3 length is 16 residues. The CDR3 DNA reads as TGTGCCAGCAGCCCGGAGCGGGGACTTAGAAAAGAGACCCAGTACTTC. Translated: CASSPERGLRKETQYF.

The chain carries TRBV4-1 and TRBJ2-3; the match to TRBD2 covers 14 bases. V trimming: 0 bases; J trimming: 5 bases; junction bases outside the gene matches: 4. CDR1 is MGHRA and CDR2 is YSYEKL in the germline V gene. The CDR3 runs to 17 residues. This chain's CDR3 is CASSQDRLAGGLDTQYF. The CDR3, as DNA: TGCGCCAGCAGCCAAGATAGACTAGCGGGAGGGCTAGATACGCAGTATTTT.

CDR3 residues: CASSAPYYEQYF. The CDR3 bases are TGCGCCAGCAGCGCCCCGTATTACGAGCAGTACTTC. This rearrangement joins TRBV10-2 to TRBJ2-7; D is undetermined. The CDR3 has 12 residues. Trimming removed 6 bases from V and 4 bases from J, with 10 bases in between. Germline CDR1 WSHSY, CDR2 SAAADI.

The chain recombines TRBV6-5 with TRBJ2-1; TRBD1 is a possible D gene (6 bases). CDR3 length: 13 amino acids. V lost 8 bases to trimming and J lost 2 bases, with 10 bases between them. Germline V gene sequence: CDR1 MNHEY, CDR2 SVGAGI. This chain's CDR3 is CASHRDPYNEQFF. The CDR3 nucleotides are TGTGCCAGCCACAGGGACCCCTACAATGAGCAGTTCTTC.

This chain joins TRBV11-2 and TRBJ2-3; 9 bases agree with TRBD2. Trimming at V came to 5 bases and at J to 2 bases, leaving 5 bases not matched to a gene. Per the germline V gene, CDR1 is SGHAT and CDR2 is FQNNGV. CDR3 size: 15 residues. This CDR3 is CASSRRGGHTDTQYF. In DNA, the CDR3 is TGTGCCAGCAGCCGGCGGGGGGGACACACAGATACGCAGTATTTT.

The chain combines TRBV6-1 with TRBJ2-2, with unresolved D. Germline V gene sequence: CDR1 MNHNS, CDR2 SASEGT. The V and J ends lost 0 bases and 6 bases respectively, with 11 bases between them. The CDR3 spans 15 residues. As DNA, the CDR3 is TGTGCCAGCAGTGAAGCGCTTCGGAGCGCCGGGGAGCTGTTTTTT. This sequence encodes CASSEALRSAGELFF.

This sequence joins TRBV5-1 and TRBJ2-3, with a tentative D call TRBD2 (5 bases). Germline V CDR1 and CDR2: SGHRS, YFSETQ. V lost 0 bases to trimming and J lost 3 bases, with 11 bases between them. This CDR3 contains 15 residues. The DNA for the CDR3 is TGCGCCAGCAGCTTGGTGGCCAGGACTACAGATACGCAGTATTTT. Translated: CASSLVARTTDTQYF.

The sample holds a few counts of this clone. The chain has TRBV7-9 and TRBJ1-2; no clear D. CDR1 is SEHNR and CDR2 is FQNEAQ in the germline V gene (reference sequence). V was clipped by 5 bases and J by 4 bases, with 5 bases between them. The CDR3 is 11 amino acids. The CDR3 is CASSRGYGYTF. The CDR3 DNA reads TGTGCCAGCAGCAGAGGCTATGGCTACACCTTC.

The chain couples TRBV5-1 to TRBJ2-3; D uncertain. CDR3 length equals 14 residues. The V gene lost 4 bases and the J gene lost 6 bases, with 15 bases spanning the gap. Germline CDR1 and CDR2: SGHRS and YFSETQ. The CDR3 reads CASSPGGTADTQYF. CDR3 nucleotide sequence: TGCGCCAGCAGCCCCGGTGGTACCGCGGATACGCAGTATTTT.

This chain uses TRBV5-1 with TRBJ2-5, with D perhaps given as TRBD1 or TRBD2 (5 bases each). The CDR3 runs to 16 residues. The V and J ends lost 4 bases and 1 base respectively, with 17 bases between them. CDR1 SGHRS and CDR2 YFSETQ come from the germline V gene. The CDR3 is CASSVTPPGPQETQYF. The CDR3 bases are TGCGCCAGCAGCGTTACCCCTCCGGGACCCCAAGAGACCCAGTACTTC.

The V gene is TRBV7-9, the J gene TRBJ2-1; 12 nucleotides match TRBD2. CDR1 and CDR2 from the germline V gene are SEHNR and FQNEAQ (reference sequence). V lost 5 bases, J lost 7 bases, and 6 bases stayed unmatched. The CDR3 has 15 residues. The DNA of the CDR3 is TGTGCCAGCAGCCCGACTAGCGGGAGCGTTAATGAGCAGTTCTTC. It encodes CASSPTSGSVNEQFF.

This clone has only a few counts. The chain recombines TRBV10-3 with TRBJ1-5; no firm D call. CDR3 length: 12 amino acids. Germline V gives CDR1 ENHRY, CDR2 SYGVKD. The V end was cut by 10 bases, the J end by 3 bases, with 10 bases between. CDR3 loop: CATGLDNQPQHF. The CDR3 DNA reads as TGTGCCACCGGGCTCGACAATCAGCCCCAGCATTTT.

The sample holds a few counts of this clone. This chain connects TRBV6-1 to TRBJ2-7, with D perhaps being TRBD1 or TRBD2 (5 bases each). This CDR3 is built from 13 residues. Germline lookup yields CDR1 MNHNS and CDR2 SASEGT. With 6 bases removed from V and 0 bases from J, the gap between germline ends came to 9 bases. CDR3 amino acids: CASSRDHSYEQYF. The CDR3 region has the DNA TGTGCCAGCAGCCGGGACCACTCCTACGAGCAGTACTTC.

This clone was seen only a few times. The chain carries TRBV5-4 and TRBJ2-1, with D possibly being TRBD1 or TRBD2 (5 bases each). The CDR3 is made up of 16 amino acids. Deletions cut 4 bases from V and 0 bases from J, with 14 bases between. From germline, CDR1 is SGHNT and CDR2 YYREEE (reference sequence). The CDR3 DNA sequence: TGTGCCAGCAGCCCTGGTGGGACCTTCTCCTACAATGAGCAGTTCTTC. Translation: CASSPGGTFSYNEQFF.

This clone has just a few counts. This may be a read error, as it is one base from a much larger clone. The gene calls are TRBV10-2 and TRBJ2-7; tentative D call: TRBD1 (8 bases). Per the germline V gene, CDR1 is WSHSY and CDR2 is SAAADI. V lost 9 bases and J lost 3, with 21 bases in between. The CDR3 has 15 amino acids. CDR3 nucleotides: TGCGCCAGTAGCATAACAGGGGGGGCTGACTACGAGCAGTACTTC. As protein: CASSITGGADYEQYF.